The TCR beta chain under discussion was sequenced for a study of technical replicates of blood from several donors. Repertoires were generated with immunoSEQ multiplex PCR, while TCRdb's copy carries only in-frame clones and drops some. Counted here are some 85,000 clones, around 96% occurring once; the ten biggest clones make up 0.31%. Trimming left V 6 bases short and J 2 bases short, with 15 bases between. CDR1 MNHNS and CDR2 SASEGT come from the germline V gene. There are 15 residues in the CDR3. The clonotype was recovered from a human donor in good health. This chain joins TRBV6-1 and TRBJ2-3; D is possibly TRBD1 (5 bases). The sequencing input was T cells isolated from PBMCs. In DNA, the CDR3 is TGTGCCAGCAGGGTACAGGTGGGCTACACAGATACGCAGTATTTT. This translates into CASRVQVGYTDTQYF.